These 2 T cell receptor beta chains were sequenced from one sample in a study of shared clonotypes between healthy human individuals. Profiling relied on immunoSEQ multiplex PCR, and the TCRdb table lists in-frame clones only, not all of them. This sample has 660,000 or so clones, with around 96% found just once. CD45RO-negative, CCR7-positively selected cells formed the naive CD8 fraction, excluding terminally differentiated effector memory CD45RA+ cells. The specimen sequenced was naive CD8+ T cells sorted from blood. All receptors derive from a woman aged 25-40 years in good health.

The chain employs TRBV10-3 and TRBJ1-5; D remains ambiguous. This CDR3 is 13 amino acids long. Germline CDR1 ENHRY, CDR2 SYGVKD. V lost 0 bases and J lost 6, with 6 bases in between. CDR3 bases: TGTGCCATCAGTGAGTCGTCGCCTCAGCCCCAGCATTTT. It yields the protein CAISESSPQPQHF.

CDR3 protein: CASSSDSSLFF. In nucleotides, the CDR3 is TGTGCCAGCAGCTCGGACTCCTCCCTGTTTTTT. V and J are TRBV7-9 and TRBJ2-2; TRBD2 might be the D (5 bases). The CDR3 totals 11 residues. The V and J ends lost 4 bases and 14 bases respectively, with 11 bases between them. The germline CDR1 and CDR2 sequences are SEHNR and FQNEAQ (reference sequence).